This paragraph reports one T cell receptor (beta chain). The CDR3 covers 20 residues. This specimen comes from a study of control samples from healthy donors and cancer patients. Here immunoSEQ multiplex PCR was the method, and the copy in TCRdb shows in-frame clones only, minus some. This sample has around 89,000 clones, with around 80% found just once. The origin of this receptor is a woman in her sixties in good health. The sequenced material came from blood. The gene calls are TRBV21-1 and TRBJ2-1; the table's D call, TRBD2, has no DNA check behind it. TRBV21-1 is given as a pseudogene. The CDR3, as DNA: TGTGCCAGCAGCAAAGCTGTGGGCCTCCCCGGGAAGAGCTCCTACAATGAGCAGTTCTTC. This encodes CASSKAVGLPGKSSYNEQFF.